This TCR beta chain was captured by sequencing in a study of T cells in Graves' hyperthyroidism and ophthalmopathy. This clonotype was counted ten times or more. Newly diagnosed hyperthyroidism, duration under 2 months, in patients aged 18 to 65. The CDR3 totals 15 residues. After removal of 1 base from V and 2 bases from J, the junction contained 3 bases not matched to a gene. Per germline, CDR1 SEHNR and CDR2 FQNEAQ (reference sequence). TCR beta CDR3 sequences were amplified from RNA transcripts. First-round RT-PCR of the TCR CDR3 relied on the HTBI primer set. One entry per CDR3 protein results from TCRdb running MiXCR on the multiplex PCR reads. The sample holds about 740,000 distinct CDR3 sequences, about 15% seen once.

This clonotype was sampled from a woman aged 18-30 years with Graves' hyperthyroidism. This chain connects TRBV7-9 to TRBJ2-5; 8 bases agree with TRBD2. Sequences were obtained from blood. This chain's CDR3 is CASSLVPGGQETQYF. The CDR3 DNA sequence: TGTGCCAGCAGCTTAGTACCGGGAGGGCAAGAGACCCAGTACTTC.